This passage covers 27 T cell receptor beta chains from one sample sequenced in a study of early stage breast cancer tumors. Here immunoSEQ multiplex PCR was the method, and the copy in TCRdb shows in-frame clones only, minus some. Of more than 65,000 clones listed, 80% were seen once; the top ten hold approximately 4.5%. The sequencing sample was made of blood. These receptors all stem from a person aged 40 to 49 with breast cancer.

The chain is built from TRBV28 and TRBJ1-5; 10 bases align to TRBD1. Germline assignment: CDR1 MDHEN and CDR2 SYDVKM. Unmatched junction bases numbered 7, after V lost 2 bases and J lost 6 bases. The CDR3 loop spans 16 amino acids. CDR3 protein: CASSLVGQGEGQPQHF. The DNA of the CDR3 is TGTGCCAGCAGTTTAGTAGGACAGGGGGAAGGTCAGCCCCAGCATTTT.

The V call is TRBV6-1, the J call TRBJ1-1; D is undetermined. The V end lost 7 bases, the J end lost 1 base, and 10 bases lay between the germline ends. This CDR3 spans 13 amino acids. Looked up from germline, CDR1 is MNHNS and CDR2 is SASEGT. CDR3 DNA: TGTGCCAGCAAGGGCCGAGAGAACACTGAAGCTTTCTTT. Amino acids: CASKGRENTEAFF.

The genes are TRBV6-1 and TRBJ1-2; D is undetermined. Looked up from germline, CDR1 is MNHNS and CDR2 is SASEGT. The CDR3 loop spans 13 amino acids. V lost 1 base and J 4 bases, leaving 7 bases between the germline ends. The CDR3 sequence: CASSEGSFYGYTF. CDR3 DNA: TGTGCCAGCAGTGAAGGGTCCTTCTATGGCTACACCTTC.

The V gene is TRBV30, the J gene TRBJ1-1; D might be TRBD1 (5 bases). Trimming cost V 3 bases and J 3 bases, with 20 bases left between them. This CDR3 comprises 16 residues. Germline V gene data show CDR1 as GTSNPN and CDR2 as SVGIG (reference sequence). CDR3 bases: TGTGCCTGGAGGGGGCGGGCAGGCAGGACTGACACTGAAGCTTTCTTT. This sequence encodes CAWRGRAGRTDTEAFF.

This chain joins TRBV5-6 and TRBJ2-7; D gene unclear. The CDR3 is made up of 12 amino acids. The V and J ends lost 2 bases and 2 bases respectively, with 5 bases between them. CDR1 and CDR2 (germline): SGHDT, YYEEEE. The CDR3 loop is CASSFSAYEQYF. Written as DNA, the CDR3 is TGTGCCAGCAGCTTTTCTGCCTACGAGCAGTACTTC. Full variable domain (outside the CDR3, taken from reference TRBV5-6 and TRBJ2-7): DAGVTQSPTHLIKTRGQQVTLRCSPKSGHDTVSWYQQALGQGPQFIFQYYEEEERQRGNFPDRFSGHQFPNYSSELNVNALLLGDSALYLCASSFSAYEQYFGPGTRLTVT.

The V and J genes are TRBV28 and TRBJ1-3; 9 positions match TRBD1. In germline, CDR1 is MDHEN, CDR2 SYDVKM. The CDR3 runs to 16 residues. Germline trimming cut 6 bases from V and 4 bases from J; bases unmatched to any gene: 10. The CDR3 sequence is CASSSLDRGWGNTIYF. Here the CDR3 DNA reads TGTGCCAGCAGCTCACTGGACAGGGGTTGGGGAAACACCATATATTTT.

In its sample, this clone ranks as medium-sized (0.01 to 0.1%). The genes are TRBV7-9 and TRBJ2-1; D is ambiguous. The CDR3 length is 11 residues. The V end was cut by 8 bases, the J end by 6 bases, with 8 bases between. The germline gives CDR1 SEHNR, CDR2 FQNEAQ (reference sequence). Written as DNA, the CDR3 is TGTGCCAGCTCCGGTGGCAATGAGCAGTTCTTC. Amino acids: CASSGGNEQFF.

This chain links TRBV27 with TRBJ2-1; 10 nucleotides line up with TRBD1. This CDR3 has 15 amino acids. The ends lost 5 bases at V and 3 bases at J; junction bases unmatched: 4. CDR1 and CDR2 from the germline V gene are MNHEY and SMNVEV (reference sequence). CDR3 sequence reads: CASSIDRGLYNEQFF. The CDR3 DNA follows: TGTGCCAGCAGTATCGACAGGGGGCTCTACAATGAGCAGTTCTTC.

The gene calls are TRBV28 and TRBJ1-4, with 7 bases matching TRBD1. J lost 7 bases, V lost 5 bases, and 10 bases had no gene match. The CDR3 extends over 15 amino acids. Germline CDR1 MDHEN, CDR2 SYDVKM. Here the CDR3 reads CASSPGTDFGEKLFF. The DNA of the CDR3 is TGTGCCAGCAGTCCGGGGACAGATTTCGGTGAAAAACTGTTTTTT.

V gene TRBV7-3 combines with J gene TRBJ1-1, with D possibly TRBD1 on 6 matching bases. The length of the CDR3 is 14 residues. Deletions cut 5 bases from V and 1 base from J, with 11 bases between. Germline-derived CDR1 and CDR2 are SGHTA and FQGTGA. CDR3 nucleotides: TGTGCCAGCAGCGCGAAGGGGGGGAACACTGAAGCTTTCTTT. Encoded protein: CASSAKGGNTEAFF. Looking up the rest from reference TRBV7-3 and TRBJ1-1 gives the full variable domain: GAGVSQTPSNKVTEKGKYVELRCDPISGHTALYWYRQSLGQGPEFLIYFQGTGAADDSGLPNDRFFAVRPEGSVSTLKIQRTERGDSAVYLCASSAKGGNTEAFFGQGTRLTVV.

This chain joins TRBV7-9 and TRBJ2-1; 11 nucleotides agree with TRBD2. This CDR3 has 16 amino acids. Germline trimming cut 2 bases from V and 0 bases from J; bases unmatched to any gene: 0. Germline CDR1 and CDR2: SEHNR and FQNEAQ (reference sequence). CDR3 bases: TGTGCCAGCAGCTTACTAGCGGGAGGCTCCTACAATGAGCAGTTCTTC. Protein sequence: CASSLLAGGSYNEQFF.

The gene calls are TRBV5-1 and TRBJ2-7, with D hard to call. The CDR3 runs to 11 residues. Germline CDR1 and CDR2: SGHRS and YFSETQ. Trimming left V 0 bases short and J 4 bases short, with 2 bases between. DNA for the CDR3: TGCGCCAGCAGCTTGGAGTACGAGCAGTACTTC. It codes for CASSLEYEQYF.

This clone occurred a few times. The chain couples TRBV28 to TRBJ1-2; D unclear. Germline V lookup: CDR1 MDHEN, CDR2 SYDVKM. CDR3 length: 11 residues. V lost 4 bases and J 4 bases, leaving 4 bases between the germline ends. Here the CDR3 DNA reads TGTGCCAGCAGTTGGGGCTATGGCTACACCTTC. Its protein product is CASSWGYGYTF.

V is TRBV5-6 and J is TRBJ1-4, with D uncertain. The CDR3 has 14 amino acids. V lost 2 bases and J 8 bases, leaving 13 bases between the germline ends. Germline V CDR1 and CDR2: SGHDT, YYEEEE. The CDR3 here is CASSLREGKEKLFF. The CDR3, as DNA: TGTGCCAGCAGCTTAAGAGAAGGGAAGGAAAAACTGTTTTTT.

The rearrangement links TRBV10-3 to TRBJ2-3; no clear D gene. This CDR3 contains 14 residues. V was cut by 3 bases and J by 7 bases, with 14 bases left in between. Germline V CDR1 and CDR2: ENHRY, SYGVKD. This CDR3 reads CAISESAEGYTQYF. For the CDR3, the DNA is TGTGCCATCAGTGAATCAGCCGAAGGGTATACGCAGTATTTT.

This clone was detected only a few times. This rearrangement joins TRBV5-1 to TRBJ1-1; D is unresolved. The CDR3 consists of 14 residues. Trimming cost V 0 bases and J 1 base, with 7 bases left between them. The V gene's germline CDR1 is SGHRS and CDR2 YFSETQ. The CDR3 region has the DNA TGCGCCAGCAGCTTGGCACAGACGAACACTGAAGCTTTCTTT. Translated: CASSLAQTNTEAFF. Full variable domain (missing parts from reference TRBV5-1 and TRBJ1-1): KAGVTQTPRYLIKTRGQQVTLSCSPISGHRSVSWYQQTPGQGLQFLFEYFSETQRNKGNFPGRFSGRQFSNSRSEMNVSTLELGDSALYLCASSLAQTNTEAFFGQGTRLTVV.

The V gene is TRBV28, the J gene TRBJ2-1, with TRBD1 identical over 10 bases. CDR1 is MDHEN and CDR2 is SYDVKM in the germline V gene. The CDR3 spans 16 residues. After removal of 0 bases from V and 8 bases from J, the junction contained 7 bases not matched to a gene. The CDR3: CASSLWGDRGKDEQFF. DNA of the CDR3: TGTGCCAGCAGTTTATGGGGGGACAGGGGTAAAGATGAGCAGTTCTTC.

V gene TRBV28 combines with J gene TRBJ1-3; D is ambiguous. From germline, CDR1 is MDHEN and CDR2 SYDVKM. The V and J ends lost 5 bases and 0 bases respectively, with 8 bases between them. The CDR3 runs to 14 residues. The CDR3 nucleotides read TGTGCCAGCAGTATTGGCATCTCTGGAAACACCATATATTTT. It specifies CASSIGISGNTIYF.

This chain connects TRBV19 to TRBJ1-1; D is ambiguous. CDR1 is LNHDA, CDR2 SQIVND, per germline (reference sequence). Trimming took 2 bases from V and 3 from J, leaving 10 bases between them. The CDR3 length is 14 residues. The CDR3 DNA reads TGTGCCAGTAGTATAAGAACCCAACACACTGAAGCTTTCTTT. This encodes CASSIRTQHTEAFF.

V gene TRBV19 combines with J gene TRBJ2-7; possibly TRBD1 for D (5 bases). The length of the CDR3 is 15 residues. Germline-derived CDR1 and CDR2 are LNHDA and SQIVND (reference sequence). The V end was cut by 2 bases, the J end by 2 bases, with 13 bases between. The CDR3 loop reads CASSISSGYAYEQYF. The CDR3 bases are TGTGCCAGTAGTATATCCTCAGGGTACGCCTACGAGCAGTACTTC.

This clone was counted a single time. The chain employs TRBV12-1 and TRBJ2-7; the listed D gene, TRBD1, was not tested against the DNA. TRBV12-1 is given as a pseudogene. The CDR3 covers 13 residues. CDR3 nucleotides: TGTGCCAGCAGCTGCCAGGGGAGTTACGAGCAGTACTTC. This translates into CASSCQGSYEQYF.

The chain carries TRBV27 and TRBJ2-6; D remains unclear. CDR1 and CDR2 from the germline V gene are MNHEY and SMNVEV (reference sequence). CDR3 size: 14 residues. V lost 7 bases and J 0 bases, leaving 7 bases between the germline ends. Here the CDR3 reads CASTHGSGANVLTF. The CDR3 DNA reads TGTGCCAGCACCCACGGCTCTGGGGCCAACGTCCTGACTTTC.

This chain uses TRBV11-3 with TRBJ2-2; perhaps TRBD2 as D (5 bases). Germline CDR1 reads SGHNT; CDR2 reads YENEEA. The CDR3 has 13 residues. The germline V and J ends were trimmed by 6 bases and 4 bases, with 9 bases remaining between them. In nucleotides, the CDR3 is TGTGCCAGCAGGCCGGGAAGCACCGGGGAGCTGTTTTTT. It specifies CASRPGSTGELFF. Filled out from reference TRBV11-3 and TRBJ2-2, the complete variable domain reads EAGVVQSPRYKIIEKKQPVAFWCNPISGHNTLYWYLQNLGQGPELLIRYENEEAVDDSQLPKDRFSAERLKGVDSTLKIQPAELGDSAVYLCASRPGSTGELFFGEGSRLTVL.

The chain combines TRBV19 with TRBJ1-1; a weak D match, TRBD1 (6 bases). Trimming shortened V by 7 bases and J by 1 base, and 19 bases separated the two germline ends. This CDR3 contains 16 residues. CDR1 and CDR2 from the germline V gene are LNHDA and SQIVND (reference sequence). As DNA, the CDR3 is TGTGCCAGTACTCCCCGGCCGGGGGGCCAGAACACTGAAGCTTTCTTT. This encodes CASTPRPGGQNTEAFF.

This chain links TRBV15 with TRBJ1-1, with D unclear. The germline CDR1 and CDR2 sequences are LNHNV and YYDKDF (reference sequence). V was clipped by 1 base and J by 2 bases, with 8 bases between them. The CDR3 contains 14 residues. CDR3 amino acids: CATSRVEGNTEAFF. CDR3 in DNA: TGTGCCACCAGCAGAGTAGAGGGAAACACTGAAGCTTTCTTT.

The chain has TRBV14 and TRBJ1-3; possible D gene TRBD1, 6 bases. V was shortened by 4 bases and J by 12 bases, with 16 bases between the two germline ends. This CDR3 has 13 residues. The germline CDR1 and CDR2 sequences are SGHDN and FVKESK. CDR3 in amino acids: CASSRGIGQIIYF. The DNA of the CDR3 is TGTGCCAGCAGCCGAGGTATTGGACAGATCATATATTTT.

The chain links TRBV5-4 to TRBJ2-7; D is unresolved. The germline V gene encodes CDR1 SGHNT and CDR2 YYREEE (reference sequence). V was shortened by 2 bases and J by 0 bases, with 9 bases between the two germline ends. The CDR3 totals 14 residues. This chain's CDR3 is CASSFDRSSYEQYF. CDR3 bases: TGTGCCAGCAGCTTTGACCGGAGCTCCTACGAGCAGTACTTC.